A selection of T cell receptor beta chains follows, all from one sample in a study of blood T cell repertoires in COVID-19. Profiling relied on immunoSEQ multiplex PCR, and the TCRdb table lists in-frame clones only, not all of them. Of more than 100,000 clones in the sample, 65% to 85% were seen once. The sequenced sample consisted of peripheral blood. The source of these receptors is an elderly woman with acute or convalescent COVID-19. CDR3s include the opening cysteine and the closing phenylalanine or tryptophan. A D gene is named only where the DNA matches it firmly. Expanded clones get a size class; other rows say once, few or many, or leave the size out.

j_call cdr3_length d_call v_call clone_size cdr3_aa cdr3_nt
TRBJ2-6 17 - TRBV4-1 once CASSPSRERVGANVLTF TGCGCCAGCAGCCCCTCCCGGGAGAGGGTGGGGGCCAACGTCCTGACTTTC
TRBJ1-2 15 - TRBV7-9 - CASSLTQGPNYGYTF TGTGCCAGCAGCCTCACCCAGGGGCCTAACTATGGCTACACCTTC
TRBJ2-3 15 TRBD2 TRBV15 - CATSRGGAGADTQYF TGTGCCACCAGCAGGGGGGGAGCGGGGGCAGATACGCAGTATTTT
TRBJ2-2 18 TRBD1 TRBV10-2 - CASRTPLGQEANTGELFF TGCGCCAGCAGGACCCCACTCGGACAGGAGGCCAACACCGGGGAGCTGTTTTTT
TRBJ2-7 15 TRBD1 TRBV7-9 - CASSLDVAGGYEQYF TGTGCCAGCAGCTTAGATGTCGCAGGGGGCTACGAGCAGTACTTC
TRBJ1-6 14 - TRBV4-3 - CASSRTVYNSPLHF TGCGCCAGCAGCCGGACAGTTTATAATTCACCCCTCCACTTT
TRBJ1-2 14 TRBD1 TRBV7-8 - CASSLVRTGSGYTF TGTGCCAGCAGCTTAGTTCGGACAGGGAGCGGCTACACCTTC
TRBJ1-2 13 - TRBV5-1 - CASSLGGVVGYTF TGCGCCAGCAGCTTAGGAGGGGTCGTGGGCTACACCTTC
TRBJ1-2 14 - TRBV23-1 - CASSQILSNYGYTF TGCGCCAGCAGTCAAATCCTTTCTAACTATGGCTACACCTTC
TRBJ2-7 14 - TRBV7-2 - CASSTDRSNYEQYF TGTGCCAGCAGCACCGACAGGAGTAACTACGAGCAGTACTTC
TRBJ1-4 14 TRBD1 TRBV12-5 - CASGTAAGGEKLFF TGTGCTAGTGGTACCGCGGCAGGGGGGGAAAAACTGTTTTTT
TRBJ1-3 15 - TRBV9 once CASSVGAGTGNTIYF TGTGCCAGCAGCGTAGGAGCAGGGACTGGAAACACCATATATTTT
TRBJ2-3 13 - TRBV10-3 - CAISEALADTQYF TGTGCCATCAGTGAGGCACTCGCAGATACGCAGTATTTT
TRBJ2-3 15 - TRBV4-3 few CASSQERAPTDTQYF TGCGCCAGCAGCCAAGAGAGGGCACCCACAGATACGCAGTATTTT
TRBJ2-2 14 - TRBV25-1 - CASSERRAAGELFF TGTGCCAGCAGCGAAAGGAGGGCCGCCGGGGAGCTGTTTTTT
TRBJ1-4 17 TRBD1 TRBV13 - CASSNRRQGATNEKLFF TGTGCCAGCAGTAACCGCCGACAGGGGGCCACTAATGAAAAACTGTTTTTT
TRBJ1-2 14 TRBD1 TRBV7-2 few CASSMRGQFNGYTF TGTGCCAGCAGCATGAGGGGGCAGTTTAATGGCTACACCTTC
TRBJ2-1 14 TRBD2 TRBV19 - CASSIAGVGYEQFF TGTGCCAGTAGTATTGCGGGAGTTGGATATGAGCAGTTCTTC
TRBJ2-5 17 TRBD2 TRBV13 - CASSLEARGGHRETQYF TGTGCCAGCAGCTTAGAGGCGCGGGGGGGCCATCGAGAGACCCAGTACTTC
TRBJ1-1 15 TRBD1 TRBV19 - CASSSAGQVNTEAFF TGTGCCAGTAGTTCCGCCGGACAGGTGAACACTGAAGCTTTCTTT
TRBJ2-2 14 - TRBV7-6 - CASSLNRETGELFF TGTGCCAGCAGCTTAAACAGGGAAACCGGGGAGCTGTTTTTT
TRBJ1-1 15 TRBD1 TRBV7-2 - CASSLGGAGGTEAFF TGTGCCAGCAGCTTAGGAGGGGCAGGGGGCACTGAAGCTTTCTTT